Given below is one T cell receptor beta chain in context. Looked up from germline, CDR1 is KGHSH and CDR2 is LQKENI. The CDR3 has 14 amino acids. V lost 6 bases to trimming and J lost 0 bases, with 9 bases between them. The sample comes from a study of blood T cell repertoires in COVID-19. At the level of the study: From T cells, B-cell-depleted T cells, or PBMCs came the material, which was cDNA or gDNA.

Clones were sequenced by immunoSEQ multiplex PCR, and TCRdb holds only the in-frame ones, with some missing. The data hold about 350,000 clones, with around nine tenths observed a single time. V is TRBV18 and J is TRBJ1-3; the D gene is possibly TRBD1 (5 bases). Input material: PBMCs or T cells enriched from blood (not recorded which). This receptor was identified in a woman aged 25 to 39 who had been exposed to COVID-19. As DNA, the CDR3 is TGTGCCAGCTCCCCCGGGGGCTCTGGAAACACCATATATTTT. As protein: CASSPGGSGNTIYF. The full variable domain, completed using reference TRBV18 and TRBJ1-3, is NAGVMQNPRHLVRRRGQEARLRCSPMKGHSHVYWYRQLPEEGLKFMVYLQKENIIDESGMPKERFSAEFPKEGPSILRIQQVVRGDSAAYFCASSPGGSGNTIYFGEGSWLTVV.